These T cell receptor beta chains were read from a single sample in a study of graft-versus-host responses after intestinal transplantation. Libraries were prepared by immunoSEQ multiplex PCR; TCRdb keeps only in-frame clonotypes and omits some of them. The repertoire holds approximately 82,000 clones, with roughly 91% as singletons. Their recognized antigens are unknown. The sequencing here drew on unstimulated CD4+ T cells sorted from spleen or lymph node cells, taken before intestinal transplant. The source is a human donor who received an intestinal transplant. CDR3s include the opening cysteine and the closing phenylalanine or tryptophan. D genes are given only for firm matches. Only some rows state a clone size, as once, few, many or a class for expanded clones.

.	TRBJ2-7	.	TRBV30	CACRGRGPLYEQYF	TGTGCCTGCCGGGGGCGGGGGCCCCTCTACGAGCAGTACTTC
TRBD1	TRBJ2-7	.	TRBV7-9	CASSLGQGAWEQYF	TGTGCCAGCAGCTTAGGACAGGGGGCGTGGGAGCAGTACTTC
.	TRBJ1-6	.	TRBV7-8	CASSQYRGIIESPLHF	TGTGCCAGCAGCCAATATCGGGGGATCATAGAGTCACCCCTCCACTTT
TRBD1	TRBJ2-6	.	TRBV7-2	CASSLNLQGAAGANVLTF	TGTGCCAGCAGCTTAAACCTACAGGGGGCGGCTGGGGCCAACGTCCTGACTTTC
TRBD2	TRBJ2-3	.	TRBV5-1	CASSLTSGGDTQYF	TGCGCCAGCAGCCTGACTAGCGGGGGAGATACGCAGTATTTT
.	TRBJ2-7	few	TRBV2	CASSGRLGGQQYF	TGTGCCAGCAGTGGTAGACTTGGAGGGCAGCAGTACTTC
TRBD1	TRBJ1-1	.	TRBV7-2	CASSLARTGTNTEAFF	TGTGCCAGCAGCTTAGCCCGGACAGGAACGAACACTGAAGCTTTCTTT
.	TRBJ2-3	.	TRBV7-2	CASSFQDTQYF	TGTGCCAGCAGCTTCCAAGATACGCAGTATTTT
TRBD1	TRBJ2-3	.	TRBV19	CASSIVTGYTDTQYF	TGTGCCAGTAGTATCGTGACAGGGTACACAGATACGCAGTATTTT
.	TRBJ2-1	once	TRBV9	CASSVVDIYNEQFF	TGTGCCAGCAGCGTAGTGGACATCTACAATGAGCAGTTCTTC
TRBD2	TRBJ2-7	.	TRBV18	CASSRSGGDTYEQYF	TGTGCCAGCTCACGAAGCGGGGGGGACACCTACGAGCAGTACTTC
.	TRBJ1-1	.	TRBV9	CASSLGQSEAFF	TGTGCCAGCAGCCTTGGACAGTCTGAAGCTTTCTTT
.	TRBJ1-5	.	TRBV21-1	CASSKMRVVEQPQHF	TGTGCCAGCAGCAAGATGAGGGTGGTAGAACAGCCCCAGCATTTT
.	TRBJ1-6	.	TRBV21-1	CASTPYLGGSWESSYNSPLHF	TGTGCCAGCACTCCCTATTTGGGGGGGTCGTGGGAGAGCTCCTATAATTCACCCCTCCACTTT
.	TRBJ1-6	once	TRBV19	CASSAASGLRYNSPLHF	TGTGCCAGTAGTGCAGCGTCCGGCCTCCGCTATAATTCACCCCTCCACTTT
.	TRBJ1-1	.	TRBV10-2	CASRDVRNTEAFF	TGCGCCAGCCGTGATGTTAGGAACACTGAAGCTTTCTTT
TRBD1	TRBJ1-1	.	TRBV19	CASSRIPPGGTEAFF	TGTGCCAGTAGCCGTATCCCTCCAGGGGGCACTGAAGCTTTCTTT
TRBD1	TRBJ1-3	.	TRBV7-9	CASSLATDRVNTIYF	TGTGCCAGCAGCTTAGCTACTGACAGGGTAAACACCATATATTTT
TRBD1	TRBJ2-7	.	TRBV5-1	CASSWGTGDEQYF	TGCGCCAGCAGCTGGGGTACAGGGGACGAGCAGTACTTC
.	TRBJ2-3	once	TRBV19	CASSRQTDTQYF	TGTGCCAGTAGTCGACAGACAGATACGCAGTATTTT
TRBD1	TRBJ2-5	few	TRBV12-5	CASADPTGVQETQYF	TGTGCTAGTGCCGACCCCACAGGGGTACAAGAGACCCAGTACTTC
.	TRBJ2-3	.	TRBV19	CASSIAPDSYTQYF	TGTGCCAGTAGTATAGCTCCGGACAGTTATACGCAGTATTTT
.	TRBJ2-5	.	TRBV7-8	CASSSLETQYF	TGTGCCAGCAGCTCCCTAGAGACCCAGTACTTC
TRBD2	TRBJ2-1	.	TRBV7-2	CASSTTLAGGHWFF	TGTGCCAGCAGCACGACACTAGCGGGGGGGCACTGGTTCTTC
.	TRBJ2-3	.	TRBV7-2	CASSESGSDTQYF	TGTGCCAGCAGCGAATCAGGGTCAGATACGCAGTATTTT
TRBD1	TRBJ1-2	.	TRBV5-5	CASSFDTQGTIFPNYGYTF	TGTGCCAGCAGCTTTGACACACAGGGGACGATTTTCCCTAACTATGGCTACACCTTC
TRBD2	TRBJ2-5	.	TRBV7-9	CASSLAGGQETQYF	TGTGCCAGCAGCTTAGCGGGGGGGCAAGAGACCCAGTACTTC
.	TRBJ2-6	.	TRBV21-1	CASSKKGASGANVLTF	TGTGCCAGCAGCAAAAAGGGGGCATCTGGGGCCAACGTCCTGACTTTC
.	TRBJ2-3	.	TRBV6-5	CASSLQGTTDTQYF	TGTGCCAGCAGTTTACAGGGAACCACAGATACGCAGTATTTT
.	TRBJ2-3	.	TRBV7-2	CASSSDRPNTQYF	TGTGCCAGCAGCTCGGACAGACCCAATACGCAGTATTTT
.	TRBJ2-7	.	TRBV6-5	CASSYLQGGEQYF	TGTGCCAGCAGTTACTTACAGGGTGGCGAGCAGTACTTC
.	TRBJ2-2	.	TRBV18	CASSPSQGRATGELFF	TGTGCCAGCTCACCATCCCAGGGCCGGGCCACCGGGGAGCTGTTTTTT
.	TRBJ2-5	.	TRBV30	CAWSTRWAQQETQYF	TGTGCCTGGAGTACTAGGTGGGCACAGCAAGAGACCCAGTACTTC
.	TRBJ1-2	.	TRBV5-4	CASSLGRTGKNGYTF	TGTGCCAGCAGCTTGGGGCGAACGGGAAAGAATGGCTACACCTTC
.	TRBJ1-1	once	TRBV19	CASSIPGLLAFF	TGTGCCAGTAGTATTCCAGGATTGCTCGCTTTCTTT
TRBD1	TRBJ1-5	.	TRBV19	CASSIRQGDQPQHF	TGTGCCAGTAGTATAAGACAGGGTGATCAGCCCCAGCATTTT
.	TRBJ2-5	.	TRBV12-5	CASGLTGGGLETQYF	TGTGCTAGTGGTTTGACGGGGGGCGGGTTGGAGACCCAGTACTTC
TRBD1	TRBJ2-7	.	TRBV18	CASSPNRGYEQYF	TGTGCCAGCTCACCAAACAGGGGCTACGAGCAGTACTTC
.	TRBJ1-1	.	TRBV4-2	CASSQDRGKNTEAFF	TGTGCCAGCAGCCAAGATCGGGGAAAGAACACTGAAGCTTTCTTT
TRBD1	TRBJ1-6	once	TRBV27	CASSLSRTGGNSMLPYNSPLHF	TGTGCCAGCAGCCTCTCGAGGACAGGGGGCAACTCCATGCTCCCCTATAATTCACCCCTCCACTTT
TRBD1	TRBJ1-1	.	TRBV6-5	CASSRTGAAHTEAFF	TGTGCCAGCAGTCGAACAGGGGCGGCGCACACTGAAGCTTTCTTT
TRBD1	TRBJ1-5	.	TRBV19	CASSMQGAANQPQHF	TGTGCCAGTAGTATGCAGGGGGCTGCTAATCAGCCCCAGCATTTT
.	TRBJ2-5	.	TRBV10-3	CAISKLGRETQYF	TGTGCCATCAGCAAACTAGGTCGGGAGACCCAGTACTTC
.	TRBJ1-3	few	TRBV5-1	CASSLDSSGNTIYF	TGCGCCAGCAGCTTAGACAGCTCTGGAAACACCATATATTTT
TRBD1	TRBJ2-7	.	TRBV9	CASSDGQGSYEQYF	TGTGCCAGCAGCGACGGACAGGGGTCCTACGAGCAGTACTTC
TRBD2	TRBJ2-7	.	TRBV6-5	CASSRGLAGTYEQYF	TGTGCCAGCAGCAGAGGACTAGCGGGGACCTACGAGCAGTACTTC
TRBD2	TRBJ2-6	.	TRBV9	CASSAPREPREGLISGANVLTF	TGTGCCAGCAGCGCACCCCGAGAGCCTAGGGAGGGGTTGATCTCTGGGGCCAACGTCCTGACTTTC
.	TRBJ1-6	.	TRBV21-1	CASSGIGDRGNSPLHF	TGTGCCAGCAGCGGCATAGGCGACAGGGGTAATTCACCCCTCCACTTT
.	TRBJ1-1	.	TRBV4-3	CASSQEGRDTEAFF	TGCGCCAGCAGCCAAGAAGGCAGGGACACTGAAGCTTTCTTT
.	TRBJ1-1	.	TRBV6-1	CASRLVGPTEAFF	TGTGCCAGCAGATTGGTTGGCCCCACTGAAGCTTTCTTT